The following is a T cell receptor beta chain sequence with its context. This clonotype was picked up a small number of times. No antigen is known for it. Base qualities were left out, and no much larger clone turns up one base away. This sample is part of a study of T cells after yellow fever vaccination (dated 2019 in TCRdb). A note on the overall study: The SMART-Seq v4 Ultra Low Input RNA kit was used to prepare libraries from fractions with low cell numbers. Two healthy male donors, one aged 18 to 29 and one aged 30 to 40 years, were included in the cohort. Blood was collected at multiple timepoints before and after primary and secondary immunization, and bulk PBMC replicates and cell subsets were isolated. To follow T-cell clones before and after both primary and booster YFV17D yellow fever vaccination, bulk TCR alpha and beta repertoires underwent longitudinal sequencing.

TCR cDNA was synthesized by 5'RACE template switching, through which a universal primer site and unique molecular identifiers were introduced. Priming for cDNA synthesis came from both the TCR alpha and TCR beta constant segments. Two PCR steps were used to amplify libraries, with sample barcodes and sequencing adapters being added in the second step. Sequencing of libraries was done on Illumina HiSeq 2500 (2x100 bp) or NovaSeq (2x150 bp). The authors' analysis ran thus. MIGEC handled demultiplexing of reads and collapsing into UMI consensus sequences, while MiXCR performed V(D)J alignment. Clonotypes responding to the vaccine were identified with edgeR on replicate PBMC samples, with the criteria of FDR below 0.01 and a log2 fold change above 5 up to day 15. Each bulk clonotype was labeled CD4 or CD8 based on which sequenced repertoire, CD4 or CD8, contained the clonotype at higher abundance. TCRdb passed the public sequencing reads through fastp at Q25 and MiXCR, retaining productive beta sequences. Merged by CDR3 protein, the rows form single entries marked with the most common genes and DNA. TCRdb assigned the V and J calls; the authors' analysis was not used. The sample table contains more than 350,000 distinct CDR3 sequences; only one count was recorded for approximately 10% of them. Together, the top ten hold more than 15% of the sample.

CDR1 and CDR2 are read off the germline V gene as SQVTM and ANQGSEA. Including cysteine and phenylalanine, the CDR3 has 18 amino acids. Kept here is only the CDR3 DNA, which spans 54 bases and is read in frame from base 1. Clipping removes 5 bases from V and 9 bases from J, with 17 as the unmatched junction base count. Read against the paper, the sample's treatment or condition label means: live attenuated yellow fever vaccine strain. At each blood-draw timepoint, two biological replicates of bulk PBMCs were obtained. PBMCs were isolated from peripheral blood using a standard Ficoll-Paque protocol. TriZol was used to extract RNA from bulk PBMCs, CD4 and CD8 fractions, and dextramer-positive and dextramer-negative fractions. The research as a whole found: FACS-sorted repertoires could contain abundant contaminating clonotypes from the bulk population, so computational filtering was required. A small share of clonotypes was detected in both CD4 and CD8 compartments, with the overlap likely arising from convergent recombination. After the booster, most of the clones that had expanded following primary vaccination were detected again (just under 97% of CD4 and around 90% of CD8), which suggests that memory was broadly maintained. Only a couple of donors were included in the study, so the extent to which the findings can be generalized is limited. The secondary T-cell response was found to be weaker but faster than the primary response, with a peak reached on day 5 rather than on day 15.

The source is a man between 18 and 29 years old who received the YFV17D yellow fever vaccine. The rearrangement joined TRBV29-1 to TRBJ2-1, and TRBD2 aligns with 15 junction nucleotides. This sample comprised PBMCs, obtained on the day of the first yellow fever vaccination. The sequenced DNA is TGCAGCGTTTTAGGACTAGCGGGGGGGCCCGCCCTTGGCAGTGAGCAGTTCTTC. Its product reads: CSVLGLAGGPALGSEQFF.